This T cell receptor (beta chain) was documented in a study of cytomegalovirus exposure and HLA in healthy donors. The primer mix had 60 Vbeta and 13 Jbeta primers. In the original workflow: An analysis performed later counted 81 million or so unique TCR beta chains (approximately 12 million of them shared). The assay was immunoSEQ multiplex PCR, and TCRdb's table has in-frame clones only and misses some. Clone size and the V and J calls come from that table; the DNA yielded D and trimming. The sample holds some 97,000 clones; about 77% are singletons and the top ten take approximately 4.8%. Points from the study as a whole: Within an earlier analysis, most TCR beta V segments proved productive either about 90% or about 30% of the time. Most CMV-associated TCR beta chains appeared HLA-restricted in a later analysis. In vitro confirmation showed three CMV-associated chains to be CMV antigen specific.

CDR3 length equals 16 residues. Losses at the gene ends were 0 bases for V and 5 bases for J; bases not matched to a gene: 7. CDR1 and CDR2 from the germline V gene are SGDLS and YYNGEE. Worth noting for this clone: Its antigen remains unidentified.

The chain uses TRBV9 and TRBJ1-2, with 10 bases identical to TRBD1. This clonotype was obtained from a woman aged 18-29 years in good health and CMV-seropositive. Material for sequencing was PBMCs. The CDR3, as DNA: TGTGCCAGCAGCGTAGCTGGACAGGGGGGTAGATATGGCTACACCTTC. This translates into CASSVAGQGGRYGYTF.